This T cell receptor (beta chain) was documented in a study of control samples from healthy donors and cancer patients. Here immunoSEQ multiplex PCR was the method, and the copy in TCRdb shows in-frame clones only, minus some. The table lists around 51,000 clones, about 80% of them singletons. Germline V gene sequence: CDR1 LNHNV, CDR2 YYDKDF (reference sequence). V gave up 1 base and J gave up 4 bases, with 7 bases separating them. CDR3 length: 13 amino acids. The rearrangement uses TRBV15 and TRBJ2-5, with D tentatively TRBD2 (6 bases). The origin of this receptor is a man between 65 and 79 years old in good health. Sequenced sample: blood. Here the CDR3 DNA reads TGTGCCACCAGCAGAGGGCGGGGAGAGACCCAGTACTTC. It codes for CATSRGRGETQYF. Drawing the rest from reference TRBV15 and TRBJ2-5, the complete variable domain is DAMVIQNPRYQVTQFGKPVTLSCSQTLNHNVMYWYQQKSSQAPKLLFHYYDKDFNNEADTPDNFQSRRPNTSFCFLDIRSPGLGDTAMYLCATSRGRGETQYFGPGTRLLVL.